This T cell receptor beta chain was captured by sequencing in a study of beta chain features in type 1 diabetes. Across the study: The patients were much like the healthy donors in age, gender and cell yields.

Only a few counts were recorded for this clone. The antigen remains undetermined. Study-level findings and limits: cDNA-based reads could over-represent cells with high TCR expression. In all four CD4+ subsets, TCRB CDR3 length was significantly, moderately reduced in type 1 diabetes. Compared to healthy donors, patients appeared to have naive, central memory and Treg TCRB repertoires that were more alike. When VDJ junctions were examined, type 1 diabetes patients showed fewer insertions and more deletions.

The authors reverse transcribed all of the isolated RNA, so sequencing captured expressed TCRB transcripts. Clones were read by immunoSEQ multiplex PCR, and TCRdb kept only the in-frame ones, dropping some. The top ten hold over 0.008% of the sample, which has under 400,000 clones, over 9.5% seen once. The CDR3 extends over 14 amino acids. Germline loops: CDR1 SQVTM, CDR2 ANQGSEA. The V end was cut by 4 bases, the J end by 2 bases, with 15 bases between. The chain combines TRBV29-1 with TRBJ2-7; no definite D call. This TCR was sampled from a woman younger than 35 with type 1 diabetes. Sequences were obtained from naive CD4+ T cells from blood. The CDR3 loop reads CSVVLRQLTYEQYF. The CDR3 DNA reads TGCAGCGTTGTATTGCGGCAGCTAACCTACGAGCAGTACTTC.